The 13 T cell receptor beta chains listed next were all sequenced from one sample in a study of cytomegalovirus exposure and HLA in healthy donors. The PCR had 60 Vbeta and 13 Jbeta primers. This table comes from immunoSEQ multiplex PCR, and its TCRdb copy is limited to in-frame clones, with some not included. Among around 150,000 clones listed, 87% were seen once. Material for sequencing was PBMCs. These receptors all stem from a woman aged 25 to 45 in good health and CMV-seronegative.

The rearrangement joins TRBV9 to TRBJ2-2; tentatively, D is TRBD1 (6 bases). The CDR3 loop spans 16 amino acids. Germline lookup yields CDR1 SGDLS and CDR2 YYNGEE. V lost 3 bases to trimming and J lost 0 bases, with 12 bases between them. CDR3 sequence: CASSGQGQPNTGELFF. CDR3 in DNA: TGTGCCAGCAGCGGCCAAGGACAGCCGAACACCGGGGAGCTGTTTTTT.

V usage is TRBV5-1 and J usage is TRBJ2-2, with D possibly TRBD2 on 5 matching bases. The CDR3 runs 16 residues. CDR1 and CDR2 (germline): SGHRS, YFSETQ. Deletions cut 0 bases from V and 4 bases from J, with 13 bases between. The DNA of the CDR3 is TGCGCCAGCAGCTTGGTTCCGAGGCTAGCCACCGGGGAGCTGTTTTTT. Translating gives CASSLVPRLATGELFF.

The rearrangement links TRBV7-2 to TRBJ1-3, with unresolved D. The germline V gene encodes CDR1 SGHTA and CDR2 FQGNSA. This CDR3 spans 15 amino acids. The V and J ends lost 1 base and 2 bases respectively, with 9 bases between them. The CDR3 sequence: CASSLGSGAGNTIYF. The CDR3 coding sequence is TGTGCCAGCAGCTTAGGGTCGGGAGCTGGAAACACCATATATTTT. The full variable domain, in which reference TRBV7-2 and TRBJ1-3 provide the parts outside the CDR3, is GAGVSQSPSNKVTEKGKDVELRCDPISGHTALYWYRQSLGQGLEFLIYFQGNSAPDKSGLPSDRFSAERTGGSVSTLTIQRTQQEDSAVYLCASSLGSGAGNTIYFGEGSWLTVV.

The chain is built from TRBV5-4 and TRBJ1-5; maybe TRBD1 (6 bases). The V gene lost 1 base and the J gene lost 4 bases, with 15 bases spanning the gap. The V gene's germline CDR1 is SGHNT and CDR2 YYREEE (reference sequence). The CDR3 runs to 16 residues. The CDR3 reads CASSLMVQGSNQPQHF. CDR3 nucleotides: TGTGCCAGCAGCTTGATGGTGCAGGGGAGTAATCAGCCCCAGCATTTT.

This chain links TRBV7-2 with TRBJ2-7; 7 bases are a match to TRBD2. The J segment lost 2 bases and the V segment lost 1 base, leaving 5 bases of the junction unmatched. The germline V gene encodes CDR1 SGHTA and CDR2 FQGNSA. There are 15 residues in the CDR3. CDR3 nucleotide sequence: TGTGCCAGCAGCTTAGGGTCGGCGGGGGCCTACGAGCAGTACTTC. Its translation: CASSLGSAGAYEQYF.

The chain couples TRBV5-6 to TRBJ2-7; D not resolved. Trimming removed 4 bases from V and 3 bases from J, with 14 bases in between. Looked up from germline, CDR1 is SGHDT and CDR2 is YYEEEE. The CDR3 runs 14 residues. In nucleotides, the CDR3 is TGTGCCAGCAGCCCGCCAGGTGGCTACTACGAGCAGTACTTC. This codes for CASSPPGGYYEQYF.

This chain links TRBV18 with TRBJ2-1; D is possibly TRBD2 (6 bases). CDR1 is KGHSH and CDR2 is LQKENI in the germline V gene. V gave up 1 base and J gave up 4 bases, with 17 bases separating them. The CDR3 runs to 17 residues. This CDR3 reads CASSPRPGAGRYNEQFF. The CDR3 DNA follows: TGTGCCAGCTCACCACGTCCCGGGGCGGGACGTTACAATGAGCAGTTCTTC.

The CDR3 region is CASSSLQQGMGYGYTF. Written as DNA, the CDR3 is TGTGCCAGCAGTTCGTTACAACAGGGGATGGGCTATGGCTACACCTTC. The chain links TRBV27 to TRBJ1-2; 7 bases are a match to TRBD1. This CDR3 comprises 16 residues. V dropped 4 bases and J dropped 4; count of bases not matched to a gene: 12. The germline V gene encodes CDR1 MNHEY and CDR2 SMNVEV (reference sequence).

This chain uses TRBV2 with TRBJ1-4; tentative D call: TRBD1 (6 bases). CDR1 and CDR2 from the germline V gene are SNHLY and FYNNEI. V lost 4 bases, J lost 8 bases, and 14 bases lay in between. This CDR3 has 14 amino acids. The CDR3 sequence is CASSGGRVEEKLFF. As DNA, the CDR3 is TGTGCCAGCAGTGGGGGGCGGGTAGAGGAAAAACTGTTTTTT.

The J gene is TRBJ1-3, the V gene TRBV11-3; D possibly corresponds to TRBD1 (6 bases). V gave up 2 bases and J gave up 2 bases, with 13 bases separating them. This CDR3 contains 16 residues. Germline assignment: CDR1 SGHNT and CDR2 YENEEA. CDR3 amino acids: CASSLTGQSTGNTIYF. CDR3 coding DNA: TGTGCCAGCAGCTTAACCGGACAGTCAACTGGAAACACCATATATTTT.

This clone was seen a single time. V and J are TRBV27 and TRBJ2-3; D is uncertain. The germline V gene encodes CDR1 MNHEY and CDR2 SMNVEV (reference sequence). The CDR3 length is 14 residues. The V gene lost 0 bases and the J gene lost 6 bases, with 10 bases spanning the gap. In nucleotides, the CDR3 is TGTGCCAGCAGTTTATCGTCGGTGGTTGATACGCAGTATTTT. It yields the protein CASSLSSVVDTQYF.

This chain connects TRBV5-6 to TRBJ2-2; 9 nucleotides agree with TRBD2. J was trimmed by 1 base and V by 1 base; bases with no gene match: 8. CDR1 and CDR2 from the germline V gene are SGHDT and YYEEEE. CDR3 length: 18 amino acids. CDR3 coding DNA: TGTGCCAGCAGCTTGTGGGGTAGCGGGAGATGGAACACCGGGGAGCTGTTTTTT. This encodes CASSLWGSGRWNTGELFF.

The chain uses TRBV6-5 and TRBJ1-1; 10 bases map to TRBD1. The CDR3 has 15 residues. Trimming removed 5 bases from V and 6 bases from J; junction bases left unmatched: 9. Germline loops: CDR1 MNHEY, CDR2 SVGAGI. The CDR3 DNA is TGTGCCAGCAGTAACCGGGACAGGGGACCACCTGAAGCTTTCTTT. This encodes CASSNRDRGPPEAFF.